This TCR beta chain was sequenced for a study of beta chain features in type 1 diabetes. Every participating donor gave one draw, a heparinised blood sample averaging roughly 0.12 L. In its sample, this clone was seen a few times. Antigen: not known. Reverse transcribing all isolated RNA meant expressed TCRB transcripts were sequenced. Measured with immunoSEQ multiplex PCR; TCRdb has only the in-frame clones, and not every one. The sample includes about 130,000 clones, 9.2% of them seen just once. The CDR3 sequence is 16 residues long. The ends were cut back, 0 bases at V and 2 bases at J, with 14 bases in the middle. Germline values: CDR1 LGHNA, CDR2 YNFKEQ. General observations from the study: Patients and controls would be equally affected if PCR favored shorter templates. Across all four CD4+ subsets, people with type 1 diabetes showed modestly shorter TCRB CDR3s.

The chain is built from TRBV4-2 and TRBJ2-7; maybe TRBD2 (6 bases). The origin of this receptor is a man aged 18-30 years in good health. The sequencing sample was made of central memory CD4+ T cells from blood. The CDR3 loop is CASSQDGGMGTYEQYF. The CDR3 nucleotides read TGTGCCAGCAGCCAAGATGGGGGGATGGGGACCTACGAGCAGTACTTC.